This T cell receptor beta chain was retrieved from a study of immune evolution from preneoplasia to lung adenocarcinoma. Looking at the study overall: HLA loss of heterozygosity: about 7% AIS, roughly 15% MIA, 30% to 35% ADC, none AAH.

About this clone itself: The antigen is not known.

V gave up 5 bases and J gave up 0 bases, with 11 bases separating them. Looked up from germline, CDR1 is SGHAT and CDR2 is FQDESV (reference sequence). The CDR3 extends over 14 amino acids. Clones were sequenced by immunoSEQ multiplex PCR, and TCRdb holds only the in-frame ones, with some missing. The sample holds about 16,000 clones; roughly 90% are singletons and the top ten take about 2.5%. Overall study findings and caveats: KRAS-mutant nodules had the highest T cell clonality.

Patients had resection in Japan or China between about 2013 and 2017. Each case's diagnosis was confirmed by two pathologists on H&E. The material sequenced was FFPE invasive lung adenocarcinoma tissue. The chain has TRBV11-1 and TRBJ2-7, with unresolved D. The TCR was taken from a person aged 70 to 85 with invasive lung adenocarcinoma. The CDR3 DNA reads as TGTGCCAGCAGCCGAGACACGAGCTCCTACGAGCAGTACTTC. The encoded protein is CASSRDTSSYEQYF.